A single TCR beta chain is shown here with its context. Per the original data handling: Using reference gene primer amplification, nucleated cell counts were estimated. The method was immunoSEQ multiplex PCR; TCRdb's version includes in-frame clones alone and lacks a portion of them. That table is the source of V, J and clone size, and D and trimming were worked out from the DNA. The data hold about 260,000 clones, with roughly 86% observed a single time. The germline V gene encodes CDR1 LNHDA and CDR2 SQIVND (reference sequence). J gave up 7 bases and V 5 bases, and 14 bases lay outside the gene matches. The CDR3 is 16 amino acids. This sample stems from a study of blood T cell repertoires in COVID-19. In the study overall: The United States, Italy and Spain were the sources of the acute and convalescent COVID-19 samples. PBMCs, B-cell-depleted T cells, or T cells were the source of the cDNA or gDNA that made up the material.

This receptor was identified in a woman between 50 and 59 years old with acute or convalescent COVID-19. Sequences were obtained from peripheral blood. This chain joins TRBV19 and TRBJ1-2; 9 bases are shared with TRBD1. The CDR3 DNA reads as TGTGCCAGTAGTTCTCCTCGAGGGACAGGGTTTTCTGGCTACACCTTC. This encodes CASSSPRGTGFSGYTF.